This paragraph covers one T cell receptor (beta chain) sequence. This sample is part of a study of blood T cell repertoires in COVID-19. Study-level background: The analysed material was cDNA or gDNA that came from T cells, B-cell-depleted T cells, or PBMCs.

Some clones are missing from TCRdb's copy, which holds only in-frame ones; the method was immunoSEQ multiplex PCR. The profile shows some 120,000 clones, around four fifths of them singletons. The TCR comes from a human donor in a cohort sampled during active COVID-19. The specimen sequenced was peripheral blood.

CDR3 bases: TGTGCCAGCAGTGCCGGGACTAACTACAATGAGCAGTTCTTC. As protein: CASSAGTNYNEQFF. V gene TRBV2 combines with J gene TRBJ2-1; 7 bases map to TRBD2. V shed 4 bases, J shed 3 bases, and the junction held 3 bases outside the gene matches. There are 14 residues in the CDR3. Germline CDR1 and CDR2: SNHLY and FYNNEI.